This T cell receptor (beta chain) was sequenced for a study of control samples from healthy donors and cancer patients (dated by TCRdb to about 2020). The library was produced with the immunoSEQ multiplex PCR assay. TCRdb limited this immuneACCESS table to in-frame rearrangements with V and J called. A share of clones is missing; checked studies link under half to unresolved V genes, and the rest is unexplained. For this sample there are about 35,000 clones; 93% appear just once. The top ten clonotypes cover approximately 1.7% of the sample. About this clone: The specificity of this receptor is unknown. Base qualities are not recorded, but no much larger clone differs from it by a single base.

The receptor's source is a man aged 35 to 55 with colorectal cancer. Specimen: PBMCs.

The DNA sequence follows: TGTGCCAGCAGTTACTCACAGGGTACCAATTCACCCCTCCACTTT. Protein translation: CASSYSQGTNSPLHF. The sequence joins TRBV6-2 or TRBV6-3 to TRBJ1-6; a weak D assignment points to TRBD1 (6 bases agree). Between the V and J ends, shortened by 0 bases and 7 bases respectively, the junction contains 10 bases. CDR1 and CDR2 (MNHEY, SVGEGT) derive from the germline V gene. From the cysteine up to the phenylalanine, the CDR3 has a length of 15 residues. Of the read, only the CDR3 DNA is kept; its 45 bases are in frame from base 1.